This is a list of T cell receptor beta chains from one sample in a study of naive CD8 T cells in extremely preterm neonates. Libraries were prepared by immunoSEQ multiplex PCR; TCRdb keeps only in-frame clonotypes and omits some of them. The sample holds around 25,000 clones, around 89% seen once. The sequenced material came from naive CD8+ T cells from cord blood. These receptors were taken from a boy who was born preterm. CDR3s include the opening cysteine and the closing phenylalanine or tryptophan. Fields, in order: D gene, J gene, clone size, V gene, CDR3 protein, CDR3 DNA. D genes are given only for firm matches. Only some rows state a clone size, as once, few, many or a class for expanded clones.

D gene: .
J gene: TRBJ1-2
clone size: .
V gene: TRBV4-1
CDR3 protein: CASSQVFVGGYTF
CDR3 DNA: TGCGCCAGCAGCCAAGTCTTCGTGGGCGGCTACACCTTC

D gene: .
J gene: TRBJ2-7
clone size: .
V gene: TRBV5-4
CDR3 protein: CASSYDSSYEQYF
CDR3 DNA: TGTGCCAGCAGCTACGACAGCTCCTACGAGCAGTACTTC

D gene: TRBD1
J gene: TRBJ2-2
clone size: .
V gene: TRBV9
CDR3 protein: CASSTGGAGELFF
CDR3 DNA: TGTGCCAGCAGTACAGGGGGCGCCGGGGAGCTGTTTTTT

D gene: .
J gene: TRBJ2-7
clone size: .
V gene: TRBV6-1
CDR3 protein: CASSGTNSYEQYF
CDR3 DNA: TGTGCCAGCAGTGGGACTAACTCCTACGAGCAGTACTTC

D gene: .
J gene: TRBJ1-2
clone size: .
V gene: TRBV19
CDR3 protein: CASSMRGNGYTF
CDR3 DNA: TGTGCCAGTAGTATGCGGGGGAATGGCTACACCTTC

D gene: TRBD1
J gene: TRBJ1-6
clone size: .
V gene: TRBV28
CDR3 protein: CASSRTGTGVNSPLHF
CDR3 DNA: TGTGCCAGCAGTCGAACCGGGACAGGGGTCAATTCACCCCTCCACTTT

D gene: .
J gene: TRBJ1-6
clone size: .
V gene: TRBV6-6
CDR3 protein: CASSYTYNSPLHF
CDR3 DNA: TGTGCCAGCAGTTACACATATAATTCACCCCTCCACTTT

D gene: TRBD2
J gene: TRBJ2-5
clone size: .
V gene: TRBV7-2
CDR3 protein: CASSLEVAGVETQYF
CDR3 DNA: TGTGCCAGCAGCTTAGAGGTAGCGGGGGTAGAGACCCAGTACTTC

D gene: .
J gene: TRBJ1-1
clone size: .
V gene: TRBV6-6
CDR3 protein: CASSYRLNTEAFF
CDR3 DNA: TGTGCCAGCAGTTACAGGTTGAACACTGAAGCTTTCTTT

D gene: .
J gene: TRBJ1-1
clone size: .
V gene: TRBV30
CDR3 protein: CAWSVLGTEAFF
CDR3 DNA: TGTGCCTGGAGTGTATTGGGGACTGAAGCTTTCTTT

D gene: .
J gene: TRBJ2-1
clone size: .
V gene: TRBV11-2
CDR3 protein: CASSFNEQFF
CDR3 DNA: TGTGCCAGCAGCTTCAATGAGCAGTTCTTC

D gene: TRBD2
J gene: TRBJ2-1
clone size: .
V gene: TRBV7-9
CDR3 protein: CASSLGTSNEQFF
CDR3 DNA: TGTGCCAGCAGCTTAGGGACTAGCAATGAGCAGTTCTTC

D gene: .
J gene: TRBJ2-6
clone size: .
V gene: TRBV30
CDR3 protein: CAWTVGANVLTF
CDR3 DNA: TGTGCCTGGACAGTTGGGGCCAACGTCCTGACTTTC

D gene: TRBD2
J gene: TRBJ2-1
clone size: .
V gene: TRBV7-6
CDR3 protein: CASSLPSGGDNEQFF
CDR3 DNA: TGTGCCAGCAGCTTACCTAGCGGGGGGGACAATGAGCAGTTCTTC

D gene: TRBD2
J gene: TRBJ2-7
clone size: once
V gene: TRBV4-1
CDR3 protein: CASSQAGLAGYYEQYF
CDR3 DNA: TGCGCCAGCAGCCAAGCCGGACTAGCGGGGTACTACGAGCAGTACTTC

D gene: .
J gene: TRBJ1-2
clone size: .
V gene: TRBV9
CDR3 protein: CASRDNYGYTF
CDR3 DNA: TGTGCCAGCCGGGACAACTATGGCTACACCTTC

D gene: .
J gene: TRBJ2-5
clone size: .
V gene: TRBV11-2
CDR3 protein: CASSQRETQYF
CDR3 DNA: TGTGCCAGCAGCCAAAGGGAGACCCAGTACTTC

D gene: TRBD1
J gene: TRBJ1-2
clone size: few
V gene: TRBV27
CDR3 protein: CASSLTGNYGYTF
CDR3 DNA: TGTGCCAGCAGTTTGACAGGGAACTATGGCTACACCTTC

D gene: TRBD2
J gene: TRBJ2-3
clone size: .
V gene: TRBV11-1
CDR3 protein: CASSFLAGGPDTQYF
CDR3 DNA: TGTGCCAGCAGCTTCCTAGCGGGGGGGCCAGATACGCAGTATTTT

D gene: .
J gene: TRBJ1-6
clone size: few
V gene: TRBV2
CDR3 protein: CASSEWQGGSPLHF
CDR3 DNA: TGTGCCAGCAGTGAGTGGCAGGGTGGCTCACCCCTCCACTTT

D gene: .
J gene: TRBJ2-7
clone size: .
V gene: TRBV7-2
CDR3 protein: CASSFANTYEQYF
CDR3 DNA: TGTGCCAGCAGCTTCGCCAATACCTACGAGCAGTACTTC

D gene: TRBD2
J gene: TRBJ2-7
clone size: .
V gene: TRBV19
CDR3 protein: CASSIETSGPYEQYF
CDR3 DNA: TGTGCCAGTAGTATAGAAACTAGCGGCCCCTACGAGCAGTACTTC

D gene: TRBD2
J gene: TRBJ2-7
clone size: .
V gene: TRBV10-3
CDR3 protein: CAISESSSGGAYEQYF
CDR3 DNA: TGTGCCATCAGTGAGTCGAGTAGCGGGGGGGCCTACGAGCAGTACTTC

D gene: TRBD1
J gene: TRBJ2-3
clone size: .
V gene: TRBV7-9
CDR3 protein: CASSLQGDTQYF
CDR3 DNA: TGTGCCAGCAGCCTACAGGGGGATACGCAGTATTTT

D gene: TRBD2
J gene: TRBJ2-7
clone size: .
V gene: TRBV5-1
CDR3 protein: CASSLASGGAEQYF
CDR3 DNA: TGCGCCAGCAGCTTGGCTAGCGGGGGGGCCGAGCAGTACTTC

D gene: .
J gene: TRBJ2-7
clone size: .
V gene: TRBV21-1
CDR3 protein: CASSNETGGVYEQYF
CDR3 DNA: TGTGCCAGCAGCAATGAGACAGGGGGCGTTTACGAGCAGTACTTC

D gene: TRBD2
J gene: TRBJ2-5
clone size: .
V gene: TRBV27
CDR3 protein: CASSLLAGETQYF
CDR3 DNA: TGTGCCAGCAGTTTACTAGCGGGGGAGACCCAGTACTTC

D gene: .
J gene: TRBJ2-7
clone size: few
V gene: TRBV19
CDR3 protein: CASSIGYEQYF
CDR3 DNA: TGTGCCAGTAGTATAGGGTACGAGCAGTACTTC

D gene: TRBD2
J gene: TRBJ2-5
clone size: .
V gene: TRBV10-3
CDR3 protein: CAISVAGEETQYF
CDR3 DNA: TGTGCCATCAGTGTAGCGGGGGAAGAGACCCAGTACTTC

D gene: .
J gene: TRBJ1-2
clone size: .
V gene: TRBV10-3
CDR3 protein: CAISEPGSNYGYTF
CDR3 DNA: TGTGCCATCAGTGAGCCAGGCTCTAACTATGGCTACACCTTC

D gene: .
J gene: TRBJ2-3
clone size: .
V gene: TRBV5-1
CDR3 protein: CASRGTNTDTQYF
CDR3 DNA: TGCGCCAGCAGGGGGACAAACACAGATACGCAGTATTTT

D gene: .
J gene: TRBJ1-5
clone size: .
V gene: TRBV5-3
CDR3 protein: CARSLEVNQPQHF
CDR3 DNA: TGTGCCAGAAGCTTGGAAGTGAATCAGCCCCAGCATTTT

D gene: .
J gene: TRBJ1-5
clone size: once
V gene: TRBV10-2
CDR3 protein: CASSANQGQYSNQPQHF
CDR3 DNA: TGCGCCAGCAGTGCGAACCAGGGACAATATAGCAATCAGCCCCAGCATTTT

D gene: TRBD2
J gene: TRBJ2-1
clone size: .
V gene: TRBV27
CDR3 protein: CASSLWLAGPNEQFF
CDR3 DNA: TGTGCCAGCAGTTTATGGCTAGCGGGGCCCAATGAGCAGTTCTTC

D gene: .
J gene: TRBJ1-1
clone size: .
V gene: TRBV23-1
CDR3 protein: CASSQQNTEAFF
CDR3 DNA: TGCGCCAGCAGTCAACAGAACACTGAAGCTTTCTTT

D gene: TRBD1
J gene: TRBJ2-7
clone size: .
V gene: TRBV19
CDR3 protein: CASSIAGGYEQYF
CDR3 DNA: TGTGCCAGTAGTATAGCAGGGGGCTACGAGCAGTACTTC

D gene: TRBD2
J gene: TRBJ2-3
clone size: .
V gene: TRBV5-4
CDR3 protein: CASSSFGLAGGPADTQYF
CDR3 DNA: TGTGCCAGCAGCTCTTTCGGACTAGCGGGGGGGCCGGCAGATACGCAGTATTTT

D gene: TRBD1
J gene: TRBJ1-2
clone size: .
V gene: TRBV19
CDR3 protein: CASSIQGANYGYTF
CDR3 DNA: TGTGCCAGTAGTATCCAGGGGGCTAACTATGGCTACACCTTC

D gene: TRBD1
J gene: TRBJ2-7
clone size: .
V gene: TRBV11-2
CDR3 protein: CASSLGTGGFYEQYF
CDR3 DNA: TGTGCCAGCAGCTTAGGGACAGGGGGTTTTTACGAGCAGTACTTC

D gene: .
J gene: TRBJ1-1
clone size: .
V gene: TRBV27
CDR3 protein: CASSLWGGLNTEAFF
CDR3 DNA: TGTGCCAGCAGTTTATGGGGGGGGCTGAACACTGAAGCTTTCTTT

D gene: .
J gene: TRBJ1-2
clone size: .
V gene: TRBV5-4
CDR3 protein: CASSLGQANYGYTF
CDR3 DNA: TGTGCCAGCAGCTTGGGACAGGCTAACTATGGCTACACCTTC

D gene: .
J gene: TRBJ2-2
clone size: .
V gene: TRBV7-3
CDR3 protein: CASSLISTGELFF
CDR3 DNA: TGTGCCAGCAGCTTAATCAGCACCGGGGAGCTGTTTTTT

D gene: TRBD1
J gene: TRBJ2-3
clone size: .
V gene: TRBV9
CDR3 protein: CASSVDPGQGTDTQYF
CDR3 DNA: TGTGCCAGCAGCGTAGACCCGGGACAGGGCACAGATACGCAGTATTTT

D gene: .
J gene: TRBJ2-5
clone size: .
V gene: TRBV9
CDR3 protein: CASSPWDYQETQYF
CDR3 DNA: TGTGCCAGCAGCCCATGGGACTACCAAGAGACCCAGTACTTC

D gene: .
J gene: TRBJ2-2
clone size: .
V gene: TRBV6-6
CDR3 protein: CASSLGQNTGELFF
CDR3 DNA: TGTGCCAGCAGTTTGGGACAGAACACCGGGGAGCTGTTTTTT

D gene: .
J gene: TRBJ2-3
clone size: .
V gene: TRBV9
CDR3 protein: CASSVPKGGLADTQYF
CDR3 DNA: TGTGCCAGCAGCGTACCCAAGGGGGGGCTCGCAGATACGCAGTATTTT

D gene: TRBD2
J gene: TRBJ2-5
clone size: .
V gene: TRBV18
CDR3 protein: CASSPPGLGETQYF
CDR3 DNA: TGTGCCAGCTCACCACCGGGACTAGGAGAGACCCAGTACTTC

D gene: .
J gene: TRBJ2-1
clone size: few
V gene: TRBV7-2
CDR3 protein: CASSWDTYNEQFF
CDR3 DNA: TGTGCCAGCAGCTGGGACACCTACAATGAGCAGTTCTTC

D gene: TRBD2
J gene: TRBJ2-7
clone size: .
V gene: TRBV7-8
CDR3 protein: CASSLSGGAYEQYF
CDR3 DNA: TGTGCCAGCAGCTTAAGCGGGGGGGCCTACGAGCAGTACTTC

D gene: .
J gene: TRBJ2-1
clone size: .
V gene: TRBV11-2
CDR3 protein: CASSLEFNEQFF
CDR3 DNA: TGTGCCAGCAGCTTAGAATTCAATGAGCAGTTCTTC

D gene: TRBD2
J gene: TRBJ2-5
clone size: .
V gene: TRBV9
CDR3 protein: CASSVASGGAKTQYF
CDR3 DNA: TGTGCCAGCAGCGTAGCTAGCGGGGGGGCAAAGACCCAGTACTTC

D gene: .
J gene: TRBJ1-1
clone size: .
V gene: TRBV27
CDR3 protein: CASRLLGAFF
CDR3 DNA: TGTGCCAGCAGACTTTTGGGGGCTTTCTTT

D gene: TRBD2
J gene: TRBJ2-1
clone size: .
V gene: TRBV4-3
CDR3 protein: CASSGTSSYNEQFF
CDR3 DNA: TGCGCCAGCAGCGGGACTAGCTCCTACAATGAGCAGTTCTTC